The entry below describes one T cell receptor (beta chain). Its target antigen remains unknown. Qualities for individual bases were not recorded, and no much larger clone is one base off. Receptor libraries were prepared by the immunoSEQ multiplex PCR assay. Each sample had some 96,000 TCR templates assayed by the deep sequencing platform. Genomic DNA extracted from sorted T cells was the material used for TCRbeta CDR3 sequencing. The original pipeline was this. The R programming language was used for clonal analysis of TCRbeta CDR3 data. Alloreactive CD4+ and CD8+ clones were identified by comparing unstimulated samples to CFSE-low samples taken after the reaction. Regulatory or non-regulatory origin was assigned to alloreactive CD4+ clones by matching of sequences to sorted unstimulated Treg and non-Treg repertoires. Entries here come from immuneACCESS through TCRdb and include only in-frame sequences with V and J called. Some clones fail to appear in such tables; in the studies checked, an unresolved V gene covers under half of the shortfall, and the cause of the remainder is unknown. V, J and clone size were drawn from that table, and D and trimming were deduced from the DNA. The sample records approximately 65,000 clones, approximately 87% of which are singletons. In total, the top ten clones hold 3.5% to 4.5% of the sample.

In addition, sequencing in three donor pairs included unstimulated CD8+ effector memory subsets alongside CD4+ naive, CD8+ naive, CD8+ TEMRA and CD4+ memory subsets. TCRbeta CDR3 sequencing was performed on sorted unstimulated T cells and on proliferating T cells recovered from mixed lymphocyte reactions. Fresh whole blood from 9 to 11 HLA-typed healthy donors was used to isolate PBMCs. The sample is drawn from a study of siplizumab effects on memory and regulatory T cells (dated by TCRdb to between 2018 and 2021). In the study overall: The effect of the anti-CD2 antibody siplizumab on alloreactive T-cell subsets was examined in allogeneic mixed lymphocyte reactions constructed from human PBMCs. What the study reported, not specific to this receptor: In reactions with siplizumab, an average of roughly 69% of mappable alloreactive CD4+ clones were Treg-derived, compared with 25% to 30% in control reactions. The cumulative frequency of alloreactive sequences traceable to unstimulated CD4+ memory T cells was significantly reduced by siplizumab. Compared with memory T cells, unstimulated naive T cells appeared more diverse, and naive cells seemed to make a substantial contribution to the alloresponse. Because sequences at frequencies below about 10^-5 were poorly captured, only a minor fraction of alloreactive clones could be mapped back to unstimulated subsets. About 75-96% of proliferating CD4+ or CD8+ clones could not be given a naive or memory phenotype. No functional confirmation was obtained for the suppressive function of proliferating Tregs from siplizumab cultures.

Its CDR3 holds 17 amino acids, cysteine through phenylalanine. Just CDR3 DNA is preserved here, 51 bases in frame from base 1. Ends trimmed: V by 4 bases, J by 6 bases; bases unmatched to a gene: 12. The germline V gene (reference sequence) yields LNHDA for CDR1 and SQIVND for CDR2. The sample comprised memory CD4+ T cells sorted from blood. Read against the paper, the sample's cell subset or site label means: unstimulated CD4+ memory T cells. The chain uses TRBV19 and TRBJ2-1; 10 central bases correspond to TRBD2. The sequence came from a human donor in good health. The DNA reads as follows: TGTGCCAGTAGTAGTTATATCCGTCCTAGCGGGGGCAATGAGCAGTTCTTC. The translation is CASSSYIRPSGGNEQFF.